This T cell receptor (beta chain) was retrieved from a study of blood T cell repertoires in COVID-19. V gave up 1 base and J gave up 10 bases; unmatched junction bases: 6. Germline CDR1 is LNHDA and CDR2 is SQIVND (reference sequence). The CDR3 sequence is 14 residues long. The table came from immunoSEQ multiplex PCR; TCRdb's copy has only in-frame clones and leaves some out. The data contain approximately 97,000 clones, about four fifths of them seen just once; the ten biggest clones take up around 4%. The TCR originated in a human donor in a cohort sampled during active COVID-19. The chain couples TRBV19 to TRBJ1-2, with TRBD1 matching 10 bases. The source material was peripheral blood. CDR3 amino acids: CASSIAGQGIVYTF. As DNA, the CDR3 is TGTGCCAGTAGTATAGCGGGACAGGGGATCGTCTACACCTTC. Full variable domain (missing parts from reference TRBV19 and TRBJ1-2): DGGITQSPKYLFRKEGQNVTLSCEQNLNHDAMYWYRQDPGQGLRLIYYSQIVNDFQKGDIAEGYSVSREKKESFPLTVTSAQKNPTAFYLCASSIAGQGIVYTFGSGTRLTVV.